The sequence of this T cell receptor (beta chain) was determined in a study of early T cells in non-severe SARS-CoV-2 infection (dated by TCRdb to the early 2020s). Turning to the overall study: Because TCR sequencing was done on bulk RNA from unsorted whole blood, the alpha and beta chains could not be paired. Broader findings and caveats from the paper: Matching against VDJdb was skewed toward anti-spike CD8 responses, likely underestimated virus-specific expansions, and missed private and CD4 specificities.

The library was produced with 5' RACE. TCRdb shows the sequencer as NextSeq 500. Unique molecular identifiers were attached to individual cDNA molecules in the TCR library protocol so that sequencing error and PCR bias could be corrected. Both TCR alpha and beta chains were sequenced, and tight co-correlation was observed between alpha and beta sequence abundances in each sample. As for how the authors treated the data: Decombinator V4 was used to annotate TCR sequences for V gene, J gene and CDR3. TCRs were defined as expanded if a significant change between any two time points was detected under a Poisson model with p below 0.0001. TCR abundances were normalised to the total number of TCRs sequenced per sample and expressed as counts per million. MAIT TCRs were defined by TRAV1-2 paired with TRAJ12, TRAJ20 or TRAJ33, and iNKT TCRs by TRAV10 paired with TRAJ18. VDJdb, accessed 1 November 2021, was searched for CMV, EBV and SARS-CoV-2 annotated TCRs, with TCRs annotated for multiple antigens excluded. Starting from the raw public reads, TCRdb applied fastp trimming at Q25, assembled clones with MiXCR and retained in-frame beta chains. Rows matching on CDR3 protein sequence are summarized as one entry with the most common DNA and genes. V and J calls and clone size were set by TCRdb, not the authors. The sample table shows 45,000 to 65,000 distinct CDR3 sequences, and about 10% are seen once. Roughly 13% of the sample comes from the top ten.

A case-control design nested within a healthcare worker cohort in London, UK, was used, with weekly nasopharyngeal swab PCR tests and blood sampling performed. Healthcare workers were enrolled in the week of the UK lockdown, from 23 to 31 March 2020, and were followed every week for up to roughly 15 weeks. This clonotype was seen repeatedly, ten times or more. Its antigen remains unidentified. No clone much larger than this one lies a single base away; base qualities are absent. Measured from the cysteine to the phenylalanine, the CDR3 is 14 residues long. Solely the CDR3 DNA is kept, with 42 bases framed from the first base. The germline V gene gives CDR1 as SNHLY and CDR2 as FYNNEI. V is cut by 7 bases and J by 4 bases, and the space between the germline ends is 14 bases.

The V gene is TRBV2 and the J gene is TRBJ2-1; the D segment could be TRBD2, given 6 matching bases. Sequences were obtained from whole blood. This clonotype was obtained from an adult who was a healthcare worker with PCR-confirmed SARS-CoV-2 infection or an uninfected control (not recorded which). The DNA reads TGTGCCAGCATCGTCGGGAGTAATTACAATGAGCAGTTCTTC. Its translation reads: CASIVGSNYNEQFF.